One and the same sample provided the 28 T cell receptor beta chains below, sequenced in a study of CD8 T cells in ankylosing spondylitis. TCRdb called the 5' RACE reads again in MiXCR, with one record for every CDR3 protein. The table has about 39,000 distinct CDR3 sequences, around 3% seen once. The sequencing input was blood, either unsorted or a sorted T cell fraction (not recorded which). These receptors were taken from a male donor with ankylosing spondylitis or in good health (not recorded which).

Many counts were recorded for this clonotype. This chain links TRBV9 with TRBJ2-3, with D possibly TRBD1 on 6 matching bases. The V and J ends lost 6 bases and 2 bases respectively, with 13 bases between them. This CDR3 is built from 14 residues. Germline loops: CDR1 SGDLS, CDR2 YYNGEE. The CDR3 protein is CASNQGRDTDTQYF. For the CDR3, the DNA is TGTGCCAGCAATCAGGGGCGAGACACAGATACGCAGTATTTT.

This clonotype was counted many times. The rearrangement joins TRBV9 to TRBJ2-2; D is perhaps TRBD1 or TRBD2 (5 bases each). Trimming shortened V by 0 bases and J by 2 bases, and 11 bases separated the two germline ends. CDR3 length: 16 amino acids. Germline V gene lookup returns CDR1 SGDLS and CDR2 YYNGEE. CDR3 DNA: TGTGCCAGCAGCGTAGATGGGGGACGAAACACCGGGGAGCTGTTTTTT. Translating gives CASSVDGGRNTGELFF.

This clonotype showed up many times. The CDR3 region has the DNA TGTGCCAGCGGGGCTGGGGCCTATGGCTACACCTTC. This gives the protein CASGAGAYGYTF. This chain joins TRBV9 and TRBJ1-2; D may be TRBD1 (5 bases). V was pared by 7 bases and J by 4 bases, with 11 bases between. Germline values: CDR1 SGDLS, CDR2 YYNGEE. This CDR3 is 12 amino acids long. Full variable domain (rest looked up from reference TRBV9 and TRBJ1-2): DSGVTQTPKHLITATGQRVTLRCSPRSGDLSVYWYQQSLDQGLQFLIQYYNGEERAKGNILERFSAQQFPDLHSELNLSSLELGDSALYFCASGAGAYGYTFGSGTRLTVV.

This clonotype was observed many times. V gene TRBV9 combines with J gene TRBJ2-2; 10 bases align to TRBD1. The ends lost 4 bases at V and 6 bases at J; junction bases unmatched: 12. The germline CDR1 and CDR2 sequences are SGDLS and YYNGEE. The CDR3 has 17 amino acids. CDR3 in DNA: TGTGCCAGCAGCTTCAGCCCCGGGACAGGGGCGGCCGGGGAGCTGTTTTTT. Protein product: CASSFSPGTGAAGELFF.

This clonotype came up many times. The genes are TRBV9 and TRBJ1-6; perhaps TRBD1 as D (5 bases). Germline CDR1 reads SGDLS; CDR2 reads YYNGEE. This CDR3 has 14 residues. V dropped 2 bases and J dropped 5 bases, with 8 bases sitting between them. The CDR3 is CASSVGGDNSPLHF. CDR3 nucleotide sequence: TGTGCCAGCAGCGTCGGGGGGGATAATTCACCCCTCCACTTT.

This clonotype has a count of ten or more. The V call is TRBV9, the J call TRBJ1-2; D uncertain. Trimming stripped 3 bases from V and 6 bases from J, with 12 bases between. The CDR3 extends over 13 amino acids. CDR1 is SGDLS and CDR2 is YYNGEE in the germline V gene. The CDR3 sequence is CASSGGLFNGYTF. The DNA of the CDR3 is TGTGCCAGCAGCGGCGGCTTGTTTAATGGCTACACCTTC.

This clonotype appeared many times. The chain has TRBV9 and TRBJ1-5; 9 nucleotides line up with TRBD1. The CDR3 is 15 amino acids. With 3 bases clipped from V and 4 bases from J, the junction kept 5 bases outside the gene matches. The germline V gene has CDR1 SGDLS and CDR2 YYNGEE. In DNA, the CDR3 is TGTGCCAGCAGCGCGGGGACAGGGAGTAATCAGCCCCAGCATTTT. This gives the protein CASSAGTGSNQPQHF.

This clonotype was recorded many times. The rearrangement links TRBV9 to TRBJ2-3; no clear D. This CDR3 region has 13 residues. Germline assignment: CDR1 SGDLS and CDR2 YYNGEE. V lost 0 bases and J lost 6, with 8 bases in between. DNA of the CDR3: TGTGCCAGCAGCGTAGCTACAATGGATACGCAGTATTTT. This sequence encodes CASSVATMDTQYF.

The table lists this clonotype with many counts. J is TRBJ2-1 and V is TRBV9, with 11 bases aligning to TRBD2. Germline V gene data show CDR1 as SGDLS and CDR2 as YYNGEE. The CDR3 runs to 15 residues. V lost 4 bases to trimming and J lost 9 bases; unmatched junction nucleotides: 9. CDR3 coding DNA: TGTGCCAGCAGCTTAGCGGGAGGGGTTTCGCGTGAGCAGTTCTTC. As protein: CASSLAGGVSREQFF.

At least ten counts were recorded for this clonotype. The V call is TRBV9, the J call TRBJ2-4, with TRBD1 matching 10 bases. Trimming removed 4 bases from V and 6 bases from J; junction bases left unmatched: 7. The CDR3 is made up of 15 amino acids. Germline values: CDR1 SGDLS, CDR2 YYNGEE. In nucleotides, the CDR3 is TGTGCCAGCAGCACCGGACAGGGGGTGGGAAACATTCAGTACTTC. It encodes CASSTGQGVGNIQYF.

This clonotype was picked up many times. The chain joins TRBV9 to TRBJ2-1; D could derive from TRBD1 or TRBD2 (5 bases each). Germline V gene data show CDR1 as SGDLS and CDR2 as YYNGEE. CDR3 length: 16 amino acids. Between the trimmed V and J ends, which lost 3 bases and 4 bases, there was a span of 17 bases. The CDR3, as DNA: TGTGCCAGCAGCGCCGACCTGAGGGACGGATACAATGAGCAGTTCTTC. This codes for CASSADLRDGYNEQFF. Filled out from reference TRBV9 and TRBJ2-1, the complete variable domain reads DSGVTQTPKHLITATGQRVTLRCSPRSGDLSVYWYQQSLDQGLQFLIQYYNGEERAKGNILERFSAQQFPDLHSELNLSSLELGDSALYFCASSADLRDGYNEQFFGPGTRLTVL.

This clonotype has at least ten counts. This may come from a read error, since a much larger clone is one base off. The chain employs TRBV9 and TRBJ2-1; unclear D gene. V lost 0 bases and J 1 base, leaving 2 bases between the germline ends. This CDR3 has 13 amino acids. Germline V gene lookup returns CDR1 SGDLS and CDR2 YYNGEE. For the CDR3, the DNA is TGTGCCAGCAGCGTAGATTCCTACAATGAGCAGTTCTTC. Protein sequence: CASSVDSYNEQFF.

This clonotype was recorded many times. The CDR3 spells CASSPTTDTQYF. In DNA, the CDR3 is TGTGCCAGCAGCCCGACAACAGATACGCAGTATTTT. This chain connects TRBV9 to TRBJ2-3, with D hard to call. Between the trimmed V and J ends, which lost 4 bases and 3 bases, there was a span of 6 bases. Germline CDR1 is SGDLS and CDR2 is YYNGEE. The CDR3 has 12 residues.

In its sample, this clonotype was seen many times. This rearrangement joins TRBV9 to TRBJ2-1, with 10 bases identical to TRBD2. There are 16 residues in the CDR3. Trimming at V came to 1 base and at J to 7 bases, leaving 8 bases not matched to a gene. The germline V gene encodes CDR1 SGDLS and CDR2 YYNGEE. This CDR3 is CASSVSGLAEQNEQFF. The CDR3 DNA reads TGTGCCAGCAGCGTATCTGGACTAGCGGAGCAAAATGAGCAGTTCTTC. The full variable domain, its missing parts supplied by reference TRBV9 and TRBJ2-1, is DSGVTQTPKHLITATGQRVTLRCSPRSGDLSVYWYQQSLDQGLQFLIQYYNGEERAKGNILERFSAQQFPDLHSELNLSSLELGDSALYFCASSVSGLAEQNEQFFGPGTRLTVL.

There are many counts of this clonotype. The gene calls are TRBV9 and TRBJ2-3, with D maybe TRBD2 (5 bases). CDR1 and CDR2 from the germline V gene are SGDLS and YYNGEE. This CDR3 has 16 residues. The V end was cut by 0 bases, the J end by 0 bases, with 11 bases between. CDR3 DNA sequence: TGTGCCAGCAGCGTAGGGAGCGGTTCTAGCACAGATACGCAGTATTTT. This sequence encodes CASSVGSGSSTDTQYF.

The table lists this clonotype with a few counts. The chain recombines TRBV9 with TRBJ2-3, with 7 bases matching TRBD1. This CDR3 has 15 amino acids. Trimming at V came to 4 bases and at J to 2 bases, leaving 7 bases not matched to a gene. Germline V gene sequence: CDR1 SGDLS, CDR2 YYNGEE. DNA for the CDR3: TGTGCCAGCAGCTCCCGACAGGGATCCACAGATACGCAGTATTTT. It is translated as CASSSRQGSTDTQYF. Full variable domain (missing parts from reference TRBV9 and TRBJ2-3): DSGVTQTPKHLITATGQRVTLRCSPRSGDLSVYWYQQSLDQGLQFLIQYYNGEERAKGNILERFSAQQFPDLHSELNLSSLELGDSALYFCASSSRQGSTDTQYFGPGTRLTVL.

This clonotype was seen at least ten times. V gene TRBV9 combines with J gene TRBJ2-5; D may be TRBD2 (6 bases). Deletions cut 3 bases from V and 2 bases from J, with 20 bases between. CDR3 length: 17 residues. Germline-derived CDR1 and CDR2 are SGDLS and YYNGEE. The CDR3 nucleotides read TGTGCCAGCAGCGGAAGCCCTGCGAGGGGAGGACAAGAGACCCAGTACTTC. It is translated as CASSGSPARGGQETQYF.

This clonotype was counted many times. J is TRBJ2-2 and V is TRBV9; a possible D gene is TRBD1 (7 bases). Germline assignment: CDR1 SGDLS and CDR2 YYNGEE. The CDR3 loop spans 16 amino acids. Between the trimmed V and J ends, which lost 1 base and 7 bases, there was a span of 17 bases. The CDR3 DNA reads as TGTGCCAGCAGCGTACAGGGGGACTCGGGGTTCGGGGAGCTGTTTTTT. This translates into CASSVQGDSGFGELFF.

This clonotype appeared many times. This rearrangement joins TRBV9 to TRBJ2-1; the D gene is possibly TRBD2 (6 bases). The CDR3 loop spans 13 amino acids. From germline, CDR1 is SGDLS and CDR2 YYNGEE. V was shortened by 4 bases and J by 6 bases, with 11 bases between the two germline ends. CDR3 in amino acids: CASSLRTTNEQFF. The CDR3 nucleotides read TGTGCCAGCAGCCTGAGGACTACCAATGAGCAGTTCTTC.

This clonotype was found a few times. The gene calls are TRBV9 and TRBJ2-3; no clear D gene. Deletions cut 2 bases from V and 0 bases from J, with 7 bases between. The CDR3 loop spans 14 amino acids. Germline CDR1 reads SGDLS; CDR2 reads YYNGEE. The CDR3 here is CASSVSASTDTQYF. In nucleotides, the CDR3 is TGTGCCAGCAGCGTCTCGGCTAGCACAGATACGCAGTATTTT.

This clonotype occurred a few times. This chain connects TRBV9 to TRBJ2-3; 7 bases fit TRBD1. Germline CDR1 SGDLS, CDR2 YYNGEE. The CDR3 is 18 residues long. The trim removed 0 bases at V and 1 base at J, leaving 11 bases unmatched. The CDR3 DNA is TGTGCCAGCAGCGTAGTAGCCGGACAGGACTGGGGCACAGATACGCAGTATTTT. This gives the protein CASSVVAGQDWGTDTQYF.

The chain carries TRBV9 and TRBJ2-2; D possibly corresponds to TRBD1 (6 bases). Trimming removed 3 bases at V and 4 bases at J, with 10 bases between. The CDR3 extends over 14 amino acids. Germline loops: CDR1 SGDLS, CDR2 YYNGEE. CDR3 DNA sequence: TGTGCCAGCAGCGGGGGGCGGGTCACCGGGGAGCTGTTTTTT. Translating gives CASSGGRVTGELFF. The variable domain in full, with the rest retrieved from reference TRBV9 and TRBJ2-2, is DSGVTQTPKHLITATGQRVTLRCSPRSGDLSVYWYQQSLDQGLQFLIQYYNGEERAKGNILERFSAQQFPDLHSELNLSSLELGDSALYFCASSGGRVTGELFFGEGSRLTVL.

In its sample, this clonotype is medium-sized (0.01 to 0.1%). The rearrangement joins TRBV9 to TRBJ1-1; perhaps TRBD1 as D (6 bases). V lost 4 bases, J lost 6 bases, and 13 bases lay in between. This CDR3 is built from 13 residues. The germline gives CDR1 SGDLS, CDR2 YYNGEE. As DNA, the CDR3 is TGTGCCAGCAGCACGCAGGGGAAGGCTGAAGCTTTCTTT. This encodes CASSTQGKAEAFF. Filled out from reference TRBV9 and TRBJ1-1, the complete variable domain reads DSGVTQTPKHLITATGQRVTLRCSPRSGDLSVYWYQQSLDQGLQFLIQYYNGEERAKGNILERFSAQQFPDLHSELNLSSLELGDSALYFCASSTQGKAEAFFGQGTRLTVV.

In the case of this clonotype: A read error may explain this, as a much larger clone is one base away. DNA for the CDR3: TGTGCCAGCAGCGTAGATGGACAGGGAAACACCATATATTTT. Translation gives CASSVDGQGNTIYF. The chain joins TRBV9 to TRBJ1-3, with D perhaps TRBD1 (6 bases). The CDR3 has 14 amino acids. Looked up from germline, CDR1 is SGDLS and CDR2 is YYNGEE. V lost 0 bases, J lost 4 bases, and 8 bases lay in between.

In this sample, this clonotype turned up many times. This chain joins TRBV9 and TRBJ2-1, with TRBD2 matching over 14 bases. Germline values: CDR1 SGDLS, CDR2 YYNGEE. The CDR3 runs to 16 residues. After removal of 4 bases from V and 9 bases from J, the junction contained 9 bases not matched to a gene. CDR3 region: CASSPGLAGGVGEQFF. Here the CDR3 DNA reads TGTGCCAGCAGCCCAGGACTAGCGGGGGGAGTGGGTGAGCAGTTCTTC.

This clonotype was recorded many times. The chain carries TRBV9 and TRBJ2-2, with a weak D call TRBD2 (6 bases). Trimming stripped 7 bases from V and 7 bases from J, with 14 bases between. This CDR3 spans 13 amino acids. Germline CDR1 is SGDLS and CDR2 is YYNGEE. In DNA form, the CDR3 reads TGTGCCAGCGCGGCGGTGGGAGGCGGGGAGCTGTTTTTT. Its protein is CASAAVGGGELFF.

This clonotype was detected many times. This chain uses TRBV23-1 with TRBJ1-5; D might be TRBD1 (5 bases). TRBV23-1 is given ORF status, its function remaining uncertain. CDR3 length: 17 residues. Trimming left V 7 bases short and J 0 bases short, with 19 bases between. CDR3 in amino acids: CASTRVRGRYSNQPQHF. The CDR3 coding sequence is TGCGCCAGCACTCGGGTCCGGGGACGATATAGCAATCAGCCCCAGCATTTT.

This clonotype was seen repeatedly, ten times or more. The CDR3 here is CASSFLAATNTGELFF. Written as DNA, the CDR3 is TGTGCCAGCAGCTTTCTAGCGGCAACGAACACCGGGGAGCTGTTTTTT. This chain uses TRBV9 with TRBJ2-2; 7 bases fit TRBD2. J was trimmed by 0 bases and V by 4 bases; bases with no gene match: 6. The CDR3 loop spans 16 amino acids. CDR1 is SGDLS, CDR2 YYNGEE, per germline. The full variable domain, with the rest looked up from reference TRBV9 and TRBJ2-2, is DSGVTQTPKHLITATGQRVTLRCSPRSGDLSVYWYQQSLDQGLQFLIQYYNGEERAKGNILERFSAQQFPDLHSELNLSSLELGDSALYFCASSFLAATNTGELFFGEGSRLTVL.